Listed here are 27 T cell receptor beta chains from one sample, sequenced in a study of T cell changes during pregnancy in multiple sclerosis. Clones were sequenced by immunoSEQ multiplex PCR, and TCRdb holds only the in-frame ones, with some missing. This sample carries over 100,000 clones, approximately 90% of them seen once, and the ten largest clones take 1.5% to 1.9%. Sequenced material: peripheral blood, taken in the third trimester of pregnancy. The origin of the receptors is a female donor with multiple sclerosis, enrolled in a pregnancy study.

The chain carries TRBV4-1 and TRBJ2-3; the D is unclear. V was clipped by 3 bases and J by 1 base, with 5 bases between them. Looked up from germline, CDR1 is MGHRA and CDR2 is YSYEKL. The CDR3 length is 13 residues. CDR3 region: CASSQQGTDTQYF. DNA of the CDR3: TGCGCCAGCAGCCAGCAGGGCACAGATACGCAGTATTTT.

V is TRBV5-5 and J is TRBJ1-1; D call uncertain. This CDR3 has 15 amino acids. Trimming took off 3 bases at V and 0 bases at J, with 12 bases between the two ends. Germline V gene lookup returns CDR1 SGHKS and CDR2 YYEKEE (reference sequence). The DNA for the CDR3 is TGTGCCAGCAGCTACCATCGAGACATGAACACTGAAGCTTTCTTT. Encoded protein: CASSYHRDMNTEAFF.

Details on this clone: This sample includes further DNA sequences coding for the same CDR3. The CDR3 protein is CSVGTANYGYTF. The CDR3 DNA sequence: TGCAGCGTTGGGACAGCTAACTATGGCTACACCTTC. V is TRBV29-1 and J is TRBJ1-2; perhaps TRBD1 as D (6 bases). Trimming shortened V by 4 bases and J by 0 bases, and 6 bases separated the two germline ends. The CDR3 runs 12 residues. The germline CDR1 and CDR2 sequences are SQVTM and ANQGSEA.

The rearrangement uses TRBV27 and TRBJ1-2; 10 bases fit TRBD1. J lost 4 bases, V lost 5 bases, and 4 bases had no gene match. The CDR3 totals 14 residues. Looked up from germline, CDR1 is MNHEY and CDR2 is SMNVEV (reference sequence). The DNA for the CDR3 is TGTGCCAGCAGTCGACAGGGGGCGTCCTATGGCTACACCTTC. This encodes CASSRQGASYGYTF.

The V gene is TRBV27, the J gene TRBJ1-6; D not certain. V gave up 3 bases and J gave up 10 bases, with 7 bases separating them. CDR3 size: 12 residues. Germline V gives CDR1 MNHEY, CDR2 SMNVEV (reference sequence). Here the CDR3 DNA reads TGTGCCAGCAGTTTCTCGGGGTCACCCCTCCACTTT. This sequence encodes CASSFSGSPLHF.

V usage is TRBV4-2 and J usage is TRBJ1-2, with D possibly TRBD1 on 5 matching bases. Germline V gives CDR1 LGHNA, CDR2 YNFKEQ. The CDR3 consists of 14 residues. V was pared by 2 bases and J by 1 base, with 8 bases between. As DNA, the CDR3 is TGTGCCAGCAGCCAAAGGGGCCTTAACTATGGCTACACCTTC. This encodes CASSQRGLNYGYTF.

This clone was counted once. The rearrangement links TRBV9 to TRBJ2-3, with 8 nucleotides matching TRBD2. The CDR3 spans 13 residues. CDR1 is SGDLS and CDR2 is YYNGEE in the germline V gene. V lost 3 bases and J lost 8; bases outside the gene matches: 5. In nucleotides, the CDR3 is TGTGCCAGCAGCGAGAGCGGGAGTGGTACGCAGTATTTT. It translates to CASSESGSGTQYF.

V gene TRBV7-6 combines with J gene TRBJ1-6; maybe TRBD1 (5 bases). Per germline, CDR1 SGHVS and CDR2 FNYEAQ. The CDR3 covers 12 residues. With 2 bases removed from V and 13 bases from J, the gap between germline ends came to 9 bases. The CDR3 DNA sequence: TGTGCCAGCAGCTTAATGGAGGGGCCCCTCCACTTT. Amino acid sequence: CASSLMEGPLHF.

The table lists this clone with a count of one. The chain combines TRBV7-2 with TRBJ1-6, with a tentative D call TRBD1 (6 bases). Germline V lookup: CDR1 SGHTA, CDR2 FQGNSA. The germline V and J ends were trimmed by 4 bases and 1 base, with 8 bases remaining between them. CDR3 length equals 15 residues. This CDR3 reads CASSSRGSYNSPLHF. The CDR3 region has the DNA TGTGCCAGCAGCTCCAGGGGTTCCTATAATTCACCCCTCCACTTT.

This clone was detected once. CDR3 sequence (DNA): TGTGCCAGCAGCTTGGACAGTTTAACCGGGGAGCTGTTTTTT. Protein sequence: CASSLDSLTGELFF. This chain uses TRBV5-4 with TRBJ2-2; D is ambiguous. Germline CDR1 SGHNT, CDR2 YYREEE (reference sequence). The length of the CDR3 is 14 residues. Trimming shortened V by 0 bases and J by 5 bases, and 8 bases separated the two germline ends.

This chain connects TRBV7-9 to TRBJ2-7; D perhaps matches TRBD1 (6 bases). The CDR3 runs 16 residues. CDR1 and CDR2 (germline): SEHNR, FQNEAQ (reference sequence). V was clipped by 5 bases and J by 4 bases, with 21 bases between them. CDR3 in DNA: TGTGCCAGCAGCCCCGGACAGAAAGGAAGTGAGTACGAGCAGTACTTC. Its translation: CASSPGQKGSEYEQYF.

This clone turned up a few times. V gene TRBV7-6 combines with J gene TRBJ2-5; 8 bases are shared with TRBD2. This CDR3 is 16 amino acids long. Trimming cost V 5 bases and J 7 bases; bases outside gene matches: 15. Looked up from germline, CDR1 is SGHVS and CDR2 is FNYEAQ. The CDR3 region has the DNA TGTGCCAGCAGCCCCTCCGTGGCGGGGGGCTCGGGGACCCAGTACTTC. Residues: CASSPSVAGGSGTQYF. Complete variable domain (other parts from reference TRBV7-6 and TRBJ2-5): GAGVSQSPRYKVTKRGQDVALRCDPISGHVSLYWYRQALGQGPEFLTYFNYEAQQDKSGLPNDRFSAERPEGSISTLTIQRTEQRDSAMYRCASSPSVAGGSGTQYFGPGTRLLVL.

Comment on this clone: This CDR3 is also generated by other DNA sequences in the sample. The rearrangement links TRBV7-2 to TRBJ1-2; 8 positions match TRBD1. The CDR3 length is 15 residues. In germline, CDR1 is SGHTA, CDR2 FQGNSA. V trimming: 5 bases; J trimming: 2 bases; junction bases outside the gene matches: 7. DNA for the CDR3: TGTGCCAGCAGCCCCCGGACAGGGAGCAACTATGGCTACACCTTC. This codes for CASSPRTGSNYGYTF. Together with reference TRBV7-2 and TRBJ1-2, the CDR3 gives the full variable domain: GAGVSQSPSNKVTEKGKDVELRCDPISGHTALYWYRQSLGQGLEFLIYFQGNSAPDKSGLPSDRFSAERTGGSVSTLTIQRTQQEDSAVYLCASSPRTGSNYGYTFGSGTRLTVV.

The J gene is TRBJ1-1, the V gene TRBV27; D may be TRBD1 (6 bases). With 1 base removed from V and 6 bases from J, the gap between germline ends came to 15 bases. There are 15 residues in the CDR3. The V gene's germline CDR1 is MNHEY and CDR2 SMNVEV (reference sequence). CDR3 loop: CASSLFGEGEAEAFF. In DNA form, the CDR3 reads TGTGCCAGCAGTTTATTTGGGGAGGGGGAGGCTGAAGCTTTCTTT.

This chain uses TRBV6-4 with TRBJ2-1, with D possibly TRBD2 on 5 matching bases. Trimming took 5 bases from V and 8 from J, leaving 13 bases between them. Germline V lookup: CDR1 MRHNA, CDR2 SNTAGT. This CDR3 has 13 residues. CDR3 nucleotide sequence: TGTGCCAGCAGTCGTGGACTTACGGATGAGCAGTTCTTC. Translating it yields CASSRGLTDEQFF.

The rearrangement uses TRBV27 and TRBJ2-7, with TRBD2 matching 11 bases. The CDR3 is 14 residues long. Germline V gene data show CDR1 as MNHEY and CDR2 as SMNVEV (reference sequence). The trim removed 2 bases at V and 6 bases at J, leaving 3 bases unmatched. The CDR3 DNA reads TGTGCCAGCAGTTTAACTAGCGGGAGTTTCGAGCAGTACTTC. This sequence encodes CASSLTSGSFEQYF.

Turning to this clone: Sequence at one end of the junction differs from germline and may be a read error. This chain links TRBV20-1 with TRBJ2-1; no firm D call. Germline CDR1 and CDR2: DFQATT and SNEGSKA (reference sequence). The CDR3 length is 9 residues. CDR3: CSARAPPLF. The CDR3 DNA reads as TGCAGTGCCCGAGCTCCGCCCCTCTTC.

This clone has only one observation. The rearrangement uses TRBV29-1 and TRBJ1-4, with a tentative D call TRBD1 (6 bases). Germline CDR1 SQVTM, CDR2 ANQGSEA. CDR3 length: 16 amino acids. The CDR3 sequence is CRLERDKETTNEKLFF. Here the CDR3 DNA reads TGCAGGTTGGAGCGGGACAAAGAGACAACTAATGAAAAACTGTTTTTT.

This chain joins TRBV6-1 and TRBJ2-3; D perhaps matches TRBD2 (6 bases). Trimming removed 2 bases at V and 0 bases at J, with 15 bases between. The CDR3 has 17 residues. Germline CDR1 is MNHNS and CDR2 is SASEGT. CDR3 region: CASSERRGGTSTDTQYF. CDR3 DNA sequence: TGTGCCAGCAGTGAAAGGAGGGGCGGGACTAGCACAGATACGCAGTATTTT.

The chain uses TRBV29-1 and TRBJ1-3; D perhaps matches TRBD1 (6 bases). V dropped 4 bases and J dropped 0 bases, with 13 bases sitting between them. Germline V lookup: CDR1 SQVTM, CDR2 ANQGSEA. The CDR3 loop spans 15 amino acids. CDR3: CSVVVRGGSGNTIYF. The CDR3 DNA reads TGCAGCGTTGTGGTAAGAGGGGGCTCTGGAAACACCATATATTTT.

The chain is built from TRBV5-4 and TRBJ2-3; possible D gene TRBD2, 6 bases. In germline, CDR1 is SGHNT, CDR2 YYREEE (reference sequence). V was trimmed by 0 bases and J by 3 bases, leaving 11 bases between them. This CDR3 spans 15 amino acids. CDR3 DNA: TGTGCCAGCAGCTTGGCGGGACTTAGGACAGATACGCAGTATTTT. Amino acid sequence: CASSLAGLRTDTQYF. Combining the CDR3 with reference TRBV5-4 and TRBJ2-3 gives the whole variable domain ETGVTQSPTHLIKTRGQQVTLRCSSQSGHNTVSWYQQALGQGPQFIFQYYREEENGRGNFPPRFSGLQFPNYSSELNVNALELDDSALYLCASSLAGLRTDTQYFGPGTRLTVL.

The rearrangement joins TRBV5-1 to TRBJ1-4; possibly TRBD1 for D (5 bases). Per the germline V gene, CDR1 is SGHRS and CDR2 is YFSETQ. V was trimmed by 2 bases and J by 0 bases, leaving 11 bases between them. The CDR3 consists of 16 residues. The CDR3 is CASSLLTGATNEKLFF. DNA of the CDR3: TGCGCCAGCAGCTTACTAACAGGAGCAACTAATGAAAAACTGTTTTTT. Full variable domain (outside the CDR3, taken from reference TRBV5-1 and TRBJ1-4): KAGVTQTPRYLIKTRGQQVTLSCSPISGHRSVSWYQQTPGQGLQFLFEYFSETQRNKGNFPGRFSGRQFSNSRSEMNVSTLELGDSALYLCASSLLTGATNEKLFFGSGTQLSVL.

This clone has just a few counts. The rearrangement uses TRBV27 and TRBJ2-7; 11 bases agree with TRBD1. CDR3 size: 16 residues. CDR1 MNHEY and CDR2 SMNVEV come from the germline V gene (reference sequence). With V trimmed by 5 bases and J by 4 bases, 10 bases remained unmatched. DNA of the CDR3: TGTGCCAGCAGTAGCATAACCGGGACAGGGGGATACGAGCAGTACTTC. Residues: CASSSITGTGGYEQYF.

The DNA for the CDR3 is TGTGCCAGCAGTGTCCGCGGGACAGTAAATCAGCCCCAGCATTTT. This codes for CASSVRGTVNQPQHF. V usage is TRBV2 and J usage is TRBJ1-5, with 7 bases aligning to TRBD1. Germline V gives CDR1 SNHLY, CDR2 FYNNEI. V lost 4 bases, J lost 4 bases, and 7 bases stayed unmatched. This CDR3 has 15 residues.

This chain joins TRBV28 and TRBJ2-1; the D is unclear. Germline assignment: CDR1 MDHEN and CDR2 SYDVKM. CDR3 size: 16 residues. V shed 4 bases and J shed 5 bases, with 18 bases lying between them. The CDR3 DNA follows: TGTGCCAGCAGTTCCCCGTGGAGCAGCAAAAACAATGAGCAGTTCTTC. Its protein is CASSSPWSSKNNEQFF.

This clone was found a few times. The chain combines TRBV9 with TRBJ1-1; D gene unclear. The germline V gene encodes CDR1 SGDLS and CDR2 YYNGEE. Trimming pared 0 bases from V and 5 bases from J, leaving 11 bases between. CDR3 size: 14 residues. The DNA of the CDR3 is TGTGCCAGCAGCGTAGACTTGAGAGGGACTGAAGCTTTCTTT. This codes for CASSVDLRGTEAFF. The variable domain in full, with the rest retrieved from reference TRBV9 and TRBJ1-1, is DSGVTQTPKHLITATGQRVTLRCSPRSGDLSVYWYQQSLDQGLQFLIQYYNGEERAKGNILERFSAQQFPDLHSELNLSSLELGDSALYFCASSVDLRGTEAFFGQGTRLTVV.

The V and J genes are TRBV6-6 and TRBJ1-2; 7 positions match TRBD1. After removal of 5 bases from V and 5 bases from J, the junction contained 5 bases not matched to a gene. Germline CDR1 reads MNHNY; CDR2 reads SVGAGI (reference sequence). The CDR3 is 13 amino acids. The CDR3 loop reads CASSPGQRYGYTF. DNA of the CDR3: TGTGCCAGCAGTCCGGGACAGCGATATGGCTACACCTTC.